Included here is one T cell receptor beta chain sequence, with context. Its antigen is unknown. The table came from immunoSEQ multiplex PCR; TCRdb's copy has only in-frame clones and leaves some out. Here the sample spans more than 2 million clones, almost 96% being singletons. V gave up 2 bases and J gave up 4 bases; unmatched junction bases: 11. Germline lookup yields CDR1 GTSNPN and CDR2 SVGIG (reference sequence). CDR3 length equals 16 residues. This specimen comes from a study of shared clonotypes between healthy human individuals. Study-wide points: Naive subsets typically showed greater estimated richness than memory subsets. Between a few donors, naive CD4 clonotypes were shared at a level of around 5.2%.

Material: naive CD4+ T cells sorted from blood. Specified subset: CD45RA+ positively selected. The chain links TRBV30 to TRBJ2-3; 8 nucleotides agree with TRBD2. The TCR originated in a man aged 18 to 35 in good health. In DNA form, the CDR3 reads TGTGCCTGGAGTTCCTCGGGCGGGAGGATCGCAGATACGCAGTATTTT. Protein product: CAWSSSGGRIADTQYF.